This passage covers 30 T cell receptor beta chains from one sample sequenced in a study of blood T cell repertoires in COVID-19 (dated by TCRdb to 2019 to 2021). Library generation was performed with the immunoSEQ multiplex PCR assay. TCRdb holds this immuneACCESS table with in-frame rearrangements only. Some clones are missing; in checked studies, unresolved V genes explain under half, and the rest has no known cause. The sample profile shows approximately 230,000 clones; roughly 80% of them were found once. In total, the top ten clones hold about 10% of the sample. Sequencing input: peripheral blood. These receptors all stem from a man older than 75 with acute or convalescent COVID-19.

For the CDR3, the DNA is TGTGCCTGGAAGACAGGGGCGGGCGGGGAGCTGTTTTTT. It yields the protein CAWKTGAGGELFF. The chain joins TRBV30 to TRBJ2-2; TRBD1 agrees at 8 bases. The J segment lost 7 bases and the V segment lost 4 bases, leaving 5 bases of the junction unmatched. Germline lookup yields CDR1 GTSNPN and CDR2 SVGIG (reference sequence). This CDR3 is built from 13 residues.

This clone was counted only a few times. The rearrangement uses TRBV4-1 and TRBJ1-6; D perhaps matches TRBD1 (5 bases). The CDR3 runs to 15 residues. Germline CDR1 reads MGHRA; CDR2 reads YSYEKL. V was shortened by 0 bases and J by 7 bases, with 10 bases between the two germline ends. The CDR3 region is CASSQDQGNNSPLHF. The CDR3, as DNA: TGCGCCAGCAGCCAAGATCAGGGTAACAATTCACCCCTCCACTTT.

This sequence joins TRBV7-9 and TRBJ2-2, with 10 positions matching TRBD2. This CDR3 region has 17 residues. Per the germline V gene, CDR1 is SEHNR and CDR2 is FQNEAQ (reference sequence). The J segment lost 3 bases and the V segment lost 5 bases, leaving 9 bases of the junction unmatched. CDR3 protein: CASSDPSGGGYTGELFF. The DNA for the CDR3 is TGTGCCAGCAGCGACCCTAGCGGGGGAGGTTACACCGGGGAGCTGTTTTTT. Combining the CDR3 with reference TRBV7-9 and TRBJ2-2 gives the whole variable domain DTGVSQNPRHKITKRGQNVTFRCDPISEHNRLYWYRQTLGQGPEFLTYFQNEAQLEKSRLLSDRFSAERPKGSFSTLEIQRTEQGDSAMYLCASSDPSGGGYTGELFFGEGSRLTVL.

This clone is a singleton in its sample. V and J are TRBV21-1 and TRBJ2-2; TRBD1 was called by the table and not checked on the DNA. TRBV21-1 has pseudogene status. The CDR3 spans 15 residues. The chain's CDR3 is CASPRAGVDTGELFF. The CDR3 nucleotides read TGTGCCAGCCCCCGGGCAGGGGTAGACACCGGGGAGCTGTTTTTT.

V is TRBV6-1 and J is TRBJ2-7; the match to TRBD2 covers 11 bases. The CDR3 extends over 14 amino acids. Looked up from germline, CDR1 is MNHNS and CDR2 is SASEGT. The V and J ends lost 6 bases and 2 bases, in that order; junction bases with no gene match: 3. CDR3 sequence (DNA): TGTGCCAGCAGCTTAGCGGGAGGGCCCTACGAGCAGTACTTC. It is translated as CASSLAGGPYEQYF.

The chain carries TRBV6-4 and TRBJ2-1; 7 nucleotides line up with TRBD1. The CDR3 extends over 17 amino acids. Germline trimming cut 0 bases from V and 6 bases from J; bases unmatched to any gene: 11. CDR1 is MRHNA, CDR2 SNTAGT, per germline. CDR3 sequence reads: CASSDSGSGTDFNEQFF. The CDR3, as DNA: TGTGCCAGCAGTGACTCAGGAAGTGGGACAGATTTCAATGAGCAGTTCTTC.

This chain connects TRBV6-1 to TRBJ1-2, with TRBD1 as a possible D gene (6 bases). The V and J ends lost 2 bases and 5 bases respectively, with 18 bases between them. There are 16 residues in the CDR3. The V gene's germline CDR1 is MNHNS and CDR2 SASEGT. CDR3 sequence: CASSESGVVGIYGYTF. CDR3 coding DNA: TGTGCCAGCAGTGAATCAGGGGTTGTGGGGATATATGGCTACACCTTC.

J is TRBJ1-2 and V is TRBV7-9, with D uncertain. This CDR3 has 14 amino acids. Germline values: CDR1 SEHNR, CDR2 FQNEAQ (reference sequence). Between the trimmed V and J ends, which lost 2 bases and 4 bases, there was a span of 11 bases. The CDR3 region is CASSLTTVSYGYTF. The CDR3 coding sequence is TGTGCCAGCAGCTTAACCACAGTATCCTATGGCTACACCTTC.

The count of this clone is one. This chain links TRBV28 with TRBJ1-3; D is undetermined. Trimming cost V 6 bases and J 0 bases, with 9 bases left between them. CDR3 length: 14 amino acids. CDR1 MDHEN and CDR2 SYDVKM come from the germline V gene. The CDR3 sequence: CASSPPGSGNTIYF. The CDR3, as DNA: TGTGCCAGCAGCCCCCCAGGCTCTGGAAACACCATATATTTT.

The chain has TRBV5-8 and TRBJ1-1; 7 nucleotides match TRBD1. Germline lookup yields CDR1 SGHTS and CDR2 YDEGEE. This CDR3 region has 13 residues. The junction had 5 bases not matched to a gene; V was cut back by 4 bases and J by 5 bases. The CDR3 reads CASSRAGGTEAFF. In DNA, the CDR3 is TGTGCCAGCAGCCGTGCAGGGGGGACTGAAGCTTTCTTT.

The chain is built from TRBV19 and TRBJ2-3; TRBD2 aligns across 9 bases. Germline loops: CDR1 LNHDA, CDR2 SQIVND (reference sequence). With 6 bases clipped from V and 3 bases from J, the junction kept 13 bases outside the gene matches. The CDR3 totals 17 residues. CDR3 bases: TGTGCCAGTAGCCCCGCCCCACTAGCGGGTACTACAGATACGCAGTATTTT. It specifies CASSPAPLAGTTDTQYF.

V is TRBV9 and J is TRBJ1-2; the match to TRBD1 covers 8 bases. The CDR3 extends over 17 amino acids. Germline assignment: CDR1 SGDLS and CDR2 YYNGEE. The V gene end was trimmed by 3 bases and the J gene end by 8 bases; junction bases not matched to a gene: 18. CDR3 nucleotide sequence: TGTGCCAGCAGCGCCCGGGACAGGTCAGATCTCGGGCTAGGCTACACCTTC. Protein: CASSARDRSDLGLGYTF.

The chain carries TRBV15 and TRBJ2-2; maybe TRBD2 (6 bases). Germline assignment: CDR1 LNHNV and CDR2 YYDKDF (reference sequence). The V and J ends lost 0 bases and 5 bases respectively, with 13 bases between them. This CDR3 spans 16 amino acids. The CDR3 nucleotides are TGTGCCACCAGCAGAGAGCGGGACCCAAGGACCGGGGAGCTGTTTTTT. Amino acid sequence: CATSRERDPRTGELFF.

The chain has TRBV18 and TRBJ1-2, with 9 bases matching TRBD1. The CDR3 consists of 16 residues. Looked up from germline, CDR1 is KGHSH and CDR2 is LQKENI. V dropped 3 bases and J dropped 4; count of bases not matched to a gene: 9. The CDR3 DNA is TGTGCCAGCTCACCTCAACCGGGACAGGGAGGCTATGGCTACACCTTC. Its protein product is CASSPQPGQGGYGYTF.

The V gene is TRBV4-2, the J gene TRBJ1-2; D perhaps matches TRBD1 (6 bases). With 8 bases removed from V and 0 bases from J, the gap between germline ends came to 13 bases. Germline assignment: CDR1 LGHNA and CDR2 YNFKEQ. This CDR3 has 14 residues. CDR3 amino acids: CASRSDSSNYGYTF. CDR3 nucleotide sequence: TGTGCCAGCCGTTCGGACAGTTCTAACTATGGCTACACCTTC.

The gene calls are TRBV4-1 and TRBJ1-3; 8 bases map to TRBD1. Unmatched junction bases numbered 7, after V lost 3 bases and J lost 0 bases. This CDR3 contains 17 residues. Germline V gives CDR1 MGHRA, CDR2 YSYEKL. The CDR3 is CASSHGTGRYSGNTIYF. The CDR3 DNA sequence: TGCGCCAGCAGCCACGGGACAGGCCGGTACTCTGGAAACACCATATATTTT.

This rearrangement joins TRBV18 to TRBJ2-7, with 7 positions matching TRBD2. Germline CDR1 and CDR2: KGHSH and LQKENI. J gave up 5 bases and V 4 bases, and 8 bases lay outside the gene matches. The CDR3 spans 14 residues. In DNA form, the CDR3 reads TGTGCCAGCTCACGGAAGAGCGGGAACGACGAGCAGTACTTC. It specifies CASSRKSGNDEQYF.

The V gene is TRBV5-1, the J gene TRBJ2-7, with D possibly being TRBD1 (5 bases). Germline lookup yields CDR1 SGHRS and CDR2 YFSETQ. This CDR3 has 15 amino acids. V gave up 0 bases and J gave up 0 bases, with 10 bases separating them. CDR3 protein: CASSLGAGYSYEQYF. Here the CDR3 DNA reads TGCGCCAGCAGCTTGGGGGCAGGGTACTCCTACGAGCAGTACTTC.

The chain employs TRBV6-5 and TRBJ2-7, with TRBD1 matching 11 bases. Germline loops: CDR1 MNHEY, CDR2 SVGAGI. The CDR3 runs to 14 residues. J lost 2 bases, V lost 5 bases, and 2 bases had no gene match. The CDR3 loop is CASSPDRGPYEQYF. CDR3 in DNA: TGTGCCAGCAGTCCGGACAGGGGGCCCTACGAGCAGTACTTC.

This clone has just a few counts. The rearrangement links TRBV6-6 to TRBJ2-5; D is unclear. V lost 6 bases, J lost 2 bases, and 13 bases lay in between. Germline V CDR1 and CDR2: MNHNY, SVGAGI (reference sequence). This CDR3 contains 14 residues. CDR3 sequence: CASSPAGIQETQYF. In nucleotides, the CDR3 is TGTGCCAGCAGCCCGGCAGGCATTCAAGAGACCCAGTACTTC.

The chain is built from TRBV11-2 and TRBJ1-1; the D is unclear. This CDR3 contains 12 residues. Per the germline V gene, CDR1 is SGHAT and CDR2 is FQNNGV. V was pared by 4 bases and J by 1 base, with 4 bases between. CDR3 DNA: TGTGCCAGCAGCTCCGGGAACACTGAAGCTTTCTTT. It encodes CASSSGNTEAFF. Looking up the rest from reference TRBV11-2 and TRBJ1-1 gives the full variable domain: EAGVAQSPRYKIIEKRQSVAFWCNPISGHATLYWYQQILGQGPKLLIQFQNNGVVDDSQLPKDRFSAERLKGVDSTLKIQPAKLEDSAVYLCASSSGNTEAFFGQGTRLTVV.

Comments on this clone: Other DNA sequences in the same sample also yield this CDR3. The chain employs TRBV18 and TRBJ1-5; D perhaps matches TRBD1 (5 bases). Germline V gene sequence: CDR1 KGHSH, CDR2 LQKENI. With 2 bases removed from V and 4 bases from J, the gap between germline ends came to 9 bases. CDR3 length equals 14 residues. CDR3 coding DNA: TGTGCCAGCTCACCAAGGCAGGGAAATCAGCCCCAGCATTTT. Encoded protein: CASSPRQGNQPQHF.

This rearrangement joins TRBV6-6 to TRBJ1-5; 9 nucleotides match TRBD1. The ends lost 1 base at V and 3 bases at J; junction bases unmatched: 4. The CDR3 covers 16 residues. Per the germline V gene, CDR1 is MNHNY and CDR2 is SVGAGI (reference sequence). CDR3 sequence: CASSYWDRADNQPQHF. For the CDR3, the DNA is TGTGCCAGCAGTTACTGGGACAGGGCGGACAATCAGCCCCAGCATTTT.

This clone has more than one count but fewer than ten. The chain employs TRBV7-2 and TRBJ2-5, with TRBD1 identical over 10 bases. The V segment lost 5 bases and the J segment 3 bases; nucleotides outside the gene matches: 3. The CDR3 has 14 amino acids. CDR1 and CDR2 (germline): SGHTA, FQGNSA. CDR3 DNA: TGTGCCAGCAGCCGGGACAGGGGAAAAGAGACCCAGTACTTC. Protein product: CASSRDRGKETQYF.

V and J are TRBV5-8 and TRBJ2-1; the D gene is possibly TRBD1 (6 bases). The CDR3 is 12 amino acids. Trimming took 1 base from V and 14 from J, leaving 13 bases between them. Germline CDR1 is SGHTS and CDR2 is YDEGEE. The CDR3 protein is CASSLSGPGEFF. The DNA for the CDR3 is TGTGCCAGCAGCTTGTCGGGGCCAGGGGAGTTCTTC. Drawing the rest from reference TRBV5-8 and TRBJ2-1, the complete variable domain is EAGVTQSPTHLIKTRGQQATLRCSPISGHTSVYWYQQALGLGLQFLLWYDEGEERNRGNFPPRFSGRQFPNYSSELNVNALELEDSALYLCASSLSGPGEFFGPGTRLTVL.

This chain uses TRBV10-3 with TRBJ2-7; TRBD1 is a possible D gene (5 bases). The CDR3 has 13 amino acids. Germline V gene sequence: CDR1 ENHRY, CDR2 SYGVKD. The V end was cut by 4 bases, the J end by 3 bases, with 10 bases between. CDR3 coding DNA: TGTGCCATCAGTGGACAGCCCCTCTACGAGCAGTACTTC. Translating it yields CAISGQPLYEQYF.

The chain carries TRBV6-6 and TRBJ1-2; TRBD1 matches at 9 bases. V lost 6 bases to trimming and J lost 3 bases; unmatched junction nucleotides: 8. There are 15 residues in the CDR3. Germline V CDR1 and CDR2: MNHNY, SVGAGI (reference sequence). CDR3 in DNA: TGTGCCAGCAGATCTCGCCGGGACAGGGACTATGGCTACACCTTC. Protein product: CASRSRRDRDYGYTF.

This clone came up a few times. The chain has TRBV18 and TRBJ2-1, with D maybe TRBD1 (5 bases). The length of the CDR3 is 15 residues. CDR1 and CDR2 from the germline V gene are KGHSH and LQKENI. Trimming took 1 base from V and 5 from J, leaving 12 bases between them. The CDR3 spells CASSPRQGNNNEQFF. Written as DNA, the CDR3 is TGTGCCAGCTCACCACGCCAGGGCAATAACAATGAGCAGTTCTTC.

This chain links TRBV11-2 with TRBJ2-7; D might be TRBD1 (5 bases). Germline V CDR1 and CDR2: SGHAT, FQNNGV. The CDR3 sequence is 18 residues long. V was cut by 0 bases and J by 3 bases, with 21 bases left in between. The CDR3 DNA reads TGTGCCAGCAGCTTAGATGTACGAGCACGGACATTTTTCTACGAGCAGTACTTC. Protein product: CASSLDVRARTFFYEQYF.

The CDR3 here is CASSWTQGATYEQYF. CDR3 bases: TGCGCCAGCAGCTGGACTCAGGGGGCCACCTACGAGCAGTACTTC. The chain employs TRBV5-1 and TRBJ2-7; 8 bases match TRBD1. CDR1 is SGHRS, CDR2 YFSETQ, per germline. The CDR3 runs 15 residues. The J segment lost 2 bases and the V segment lost 3 bases, leaving 7 bases of the junction unmatched.